The 9 T cell receptor beta chains below were found in one sample sequenced in a study of shared clonotypes between healthy human individuals. The data were produced by immunoSEQ multiplex PCR, yet TCRdb's version contains in-frame clones alone and is incomplete. The sample records over a million clones, about 96% being singletons. The sequencing sample was made of naive CD4+ T cells sorted from blood. The subset here: CD45RA+ positively selected. The receptor set was obtained from a man aged 30 to 39 in good health.

J is TRBJ1-2 and V is TRBV19; D uncertain. V lost 0 bases and J lost 4, with 9 bases in between. CDR1 and CDR2 (germline): LNHDA, SQIVND (reference sequence). The CDR3 runs to 14 residues. The CDR3 spells CASSIEGSPYGYTF. Here the CDR3 DNA reads TGTGCCAGTAGTATAGAAGGAAGTCCCTATGGCTACACCTTC.

The chain employs TRBV10-1 and TRBJ1-1; D may be TRBD1 (6 bases). The V gene's germline CDR1 is WNHNN and CDR2 SYGVQD (reference sequence). The V end lost 0 bases, the J end lost 5 bases, and 10 bases lay between the germline ends. The CDR3 runs 14 residues. The CDR3 loop is CASSESPGDTEAFF. CDR3 DNA sequence: TGCGCCAGCAGTGAGTCGCCAGGGGATACTGAAGCTTTCTTT.

The chain is built from TRBV5-1 and TRBJ2-5, with D perhaps assigned TRBD1 or TRBD2 (5 bases each). This CDR3 contains 13 residues. CDR1 SGHRS and CDR2 YFSETQ come from the germline V gene. V was cut by 0 bases and J by 5 bases, with 8 bases left in between. This CDR3 reads CASSLGEGETQYF. The CDR3 DNA sequence: TGCGCCAGCAGCTTGGGAGAGGGGGAGACCCAGTACTTC. The full variable domain, its missing parts supplied by reference TRBV5-1 and TRBJ2-5, is KAGVTQTPRYLIKTRGQQVTLSCSPISGHRSVSWYQQTPGQGLQFLFEYFSETQRNKGNFPGRFSGRQFSNSRSEMNVSTLELGDSALYLCASSLGEGETQYFGPGTRLLVL.

This chain connects TRBV10-2 to TRBJ2-7; 12 bases match TRBD2. V lost 0 bases and J lost 4; bases outside the gene matches: 10. The CDR3 runs to 18 residues. Germline values: CDR1 WSHSY, CDR2 SAAADI. For the CDR3, the DNA is TGCGCCAGCAGTGAGTCCCCTAGCGGGAGGGCCCGCGCTTACGAGCAGTACTTC. Translated: CASSESPSGRARAYEQYF.

This clone appeared once. The V and J genes are TRBV7-2 and TRBJ2-5; D may be TRBD1 (6 bases). Trimming stripped 3 bases from V and 4 bases from J, with 12 bases between. The CDR3 extends over 14 amino acids. CDR1 and CDR2 (germline): SGHTA, FQGNSA. The CDR3 loop is CASSLNRASETQYF. In DNA form, the CDR3 reads TGTGCCAGCAGCTTGAACAGGGCGTCAGAGACCCAGTACTTC. Drawing the rest from reference TRBV7-2 and TRBJ2-5, the complete variable domain is GAGVSQSPSNKVTEKGKDVELRCDPISGHTALYWYRQSLGQGLEFLIYFQGNSAPDKSGLPSDRFSAERTGGSVSTLTIQRTQQEDSAVYLCASSLNRASETQYFGPGTRLLVL.

This clone was counted a single time. The V gene is TRBV19, the J gene TRBJ2-5, with 9 bases aligning to TRBD2. The J segment lost 4 bases and the V segment lost 7 bases, leaving 16 bases of the junction unmatched. CDR1 is LNHDA, CDR2 SQIVND, per germline (reference sequence). This CDR3 has 17 amino acids. CDR3 in DNA: TGTGCCAGTAATTCGGCGGCGGCTAGCGGGAATTTAGAGACCCAGTACTTC. This sequence encodes CASNSAAASGNLETQYF.

The chain carries TRBV7-2 and TRBJ2-3; a possible D gene is TRBD2 (6 bases). Per germline, CDR1 SGHTA and CDR2 FQGNSA. This CDR3 comprises 17 residues. Trimming shortened V by 0 bases and J by 0 bases, and 13 bases separated the two germline ends. The CDR3, as DNA: TGTGCCAGCAGCTTAGCGGGAGGCCGATATAGCACAGATACGCAGTATTTT. Translating it yields CASSLAGGRYSTDTQYF.

In this sample, this clone turned up once. This CDR3 is CASSPDLYNEQFF. The CDR3 nucleotides read TGTGCCAGCAGCCCAGACCTCTACAATGAGCAGTTCTTC. This chain uses TRBV27 with TRBJ2-1; the D is unclear. V was trimmed by 6 bases and J by 3 bases, leaving 9 bases between them. The germline CDR1 and CDR2 sequences are MNHEY and SMNVEV (reference sequence). CDR3 length equals 13 residues.

The CDR3 here is CASSLGSGTSGSAHTQYF. CDR3 bases: TGTGCCAGCAGCTTAGGCTCCGGGACTAGCGGGAGCGCCCATACGCAGTATTTT. The V call is TRBV7-9, the J call TRBJ2-3, with 14 bases identical to TRBD2. CDR3 length: 18 amino acids. CDR1 is SEHNR and CDR2 is FQNEAQ in the germline V gene (reference sequence). V dropped 1 base and J dropped 7; count of bases not matched to a gene: 10.